What follows are 31 T cell receptor beta chains derived from one specimen sequenced in a study of cytomegalovirus exposure and HLA in healthy donors. Data came from immunoSEQ multiplex PCR; TCRdb stores just in-frame clones and leaves some out. The sample lists about 280,000 clones, 70% to 90% occurring once. The sample consisted of PBMCs. Receptors originate from a woman aged 18-30 years in good health and CMV-seronegative.

The V and J genes are TRBV14 and TRBJ2-7; D is possibly TRBD1 (5 bases). Germline CDR1 reads SGHDN; CDR2 reads FVKESK. CDR3 size: 13 residues. V was clipped by 4 bases and J by 4 bases, with 11 bases between them. The CDR3 coding sequence is TGTGCCAGCAGCCCCTGGGGCATTTACGAGCAGTACTTC. Translation: CASSPWGIYEQYF.

The CDR3 bases are TGCGCCAGCAGCTTGCCCCCTGGGGCCGATTATGCAGGGGGCTACACCTTC. Translation: CASSLPPGADYAGGYTF. This chain connects TRBV5-1 to TRBJ1-2; the D gene is possibly TRBD1 (5 bases). Trimming removed 1 base from V and 8 bases from J, with 24 bases in between. Germline CDR1 reads SGHRS; CDR2 reads YFSETQ. The CDR3 sequence is 17 residues long. Looking up the rest from reference TRBV5-1 and TRBJ1-2 gives the full variable domain: KAGVTQTPRYLIKTRGQQVTLSCSPISGHRSVSWYQQTPGQGLQFLFEYFSETQRNKGNFPGRFSGRQFSNSRSEMNVSTLELGDSALYLCASSLPPGADYAGGYTFGSGTRLTVV.

This sequence joins TRBV30 and TRBJ2-1; the D gene is possibly TRBD1 (6 bases). Trimming removed 3 bases from V and 7 bases from J, with 31 bases in between. CDR1 GTSNPN and CDR2 SVGIG come from the germline V gene (reference sequence). The CDR3 has 19 amino acids. DNA for the CDR3: TGTGCCTGGAGAGAAATACAGGGTACAAGGCTAGGCATTAAGAATGAGCAGTTCTTC. Translating gives CAWREIQGTRLGIKNEQFF. The full variable domain, its missing parts supplied by reference TRBV30 and TRBJ2-1, is SQTIHQWPATLVQPVGSPLSLECTVEGTSNPNLYWYRQAAGRGLQLLFYSVGIGQISSEVPQNLSASRPQDRQFILSSKKLLLSDSGFYLCAWREIQGTRLGIKNEQFFGPGTRLTVL.

The chain employs TRBV12-5 and TRBJ1-1, with D tentatively TRBD1 (6 bases). CDR3 size: 12 residues. Trimming took off 2 bases at V and 7 bases at J, with 8 bases between the two ends. Germline lookup yields CDR1 LGHNT and CDR2 FRNRAP. CDR3 residues: CASGLRGSEAFF. The CDR3 coding sequence is TGTGCTAGTGGTTTGAGGGGGAGTGAAGCTTTCTTT.

The chain combines TRBV28 with TRBJ2-2; TRBD1 is a possible D gene (5 bases). The V end was cut by 2 bases, the J end by 1 base, with 11 bases between. Germline values: CDR1 MDHEN, CDR2 SYDVKM. The CDR3 covers 16 residues. The CDR3 nucleotides are TGTGCCAGCAGTTTAAGCAGGGTGGGGAACACCGGGGAGCTGTTTTTT. Translation: CASSLSRVGNTGELFF.

This clone was seen once. The gene calls are TRBV9 and TRBJ1-2, with D unclear. Between the trimmed V and J ends, which lost 4 bases and 2 bases, there was a span of 18 bases. The CDR3 consists of 16 residues. Per germline, CDR1 SGDLS and CDR2 YYNGEE. Here the CDR3 DNA reads TGTGCCAGCAGCTCGAGCCTCGAGGGCGCCAACTATGGCTACACCTTC. It specifies CASSSSLEGANYGYTF.

The chain couples TRBV7-2 to TRBJ2-7; D not certain. This CDR3 has 13 amino acids. V was clipped by 4 bases and J by 4 bases, with 11 bases between them. CDR1 SGHTA and CDR2 FQGNSA come from the germline V gene. CDR3 protein: CASSSSPGYEQYF. The CDR3 region has the DNA TGTGCCAGCAGCTCCAGTCCCGGGTACGAGCAGTACTTC. The full variable domain, rest sourced from reference TRBV7-2 and TRBJ2-7, is GAGVSQSPSNKVTEKGKDVELRCDPISGHTALYWYRQSLGQGLEFLIYFQGNSAPDKSGLPSDRFSAERTGGSVSTLTIQRTQQEDSAVYLCASSSSPGYEQYFGPGTRLTVT.

The J gene is TRBJ2-7, the V gene TRBV2; TRBD2 agrees at 12 bases. The V gene end was trimmed by 2 bases and the J gene end by 3 bases; junction bases not matched to a gene: 5. Germline lookup yields CDR1 SNHLY and CDR2 FYNNEI. CDR3 length equals 16 residues. The CDR3, as DNA: TGTGCCAGCAGTGAATATCTGACTAGCGGGAGCTACGAGCAGTACTTC. Translated, it gives CASSEYLTSGSYEQYF.

The V and J genes are TRBV6-1 and TRBJ1-1; D is unresolved. With 6 bases removed from V and 5 bases from J, the gap between germline ends came to 10 bases. From germline, CDR1 is MNHNS and CDR2 SASEGT. The CDR3 runs 12 residues. The CDR3 is CASRLAETEAFF. CDR3 bases: TGTGCCAGCAGACTCGCGGAGACTGAAGCTTTCTTT.

The CDR3 here is CASSQDGLAGIPGELFF. CDR3 coding DNA: TGTGCCAGCAGCCAAGATGGACTAGCGGGAATCCCCGGGGAGCTGTTTTTT. V gene TRBV4-2 combines with J gene TRBJ2-2, with 12 bases aligning to TRBD2. V gave up 0 bases and J gave up 6 bases; unmatched junction bases: 5. Germline V gene sequence: CDR1 LGHNA, CDR2 YNFKEQ. This CDR3 spans 17 amino acids.

The V gene is TRBV5-4, the J gene TRBJ1-2; D may be TRBD1 (6 bases). Germline values: CDR1 SGHNT, CDR2 YYREEE (reference sequence). The CDR3 is 15 residues long. Between the trimmed V and J ends, which lost 1 base and 1 base, there was a span of 11 bases. The CDR3 sequence is CASSLSGAGNYGYTF. The DNA for the CDR3 is TGTGCCAGCAGCTTGTCAGGGGCAGGTAACTATGGCTACACCTTC.

As for this clone: The sample carries other DNA sequences with the same CDR3. This chain uses TRBV5-1 with TRBJ2-3; 7 nucleotides line up with TRBD2. Trimming took 0 bases from V and 4 from J; bases not matched to a gene: 5. The length of the CDR3 is 15 residues. Germline V gives CDR1 SGHRS, CDR2 YFSETQ. The CDR3 here is CASSLAAGGADTQYF. In nucleotides, the CDR3 is TGCGCCAGCAGCTTGGCCGCTGGGGGGGCAGATACGCAGTATTTT.

This clone was counted once. V is TRBV28 and J is TRBJ2-3, with D unclear. Germline V lookup: CDR1 MDHEN, CDR2 SYDVKM. CDR3 length: 13 residues. Trimming cost V 5 bases and J 2 bases, with 8 bases left between them. The DNA for the CDR3 is TGTGCCAGCAGTATATATCTCACAGATACGCAGTATTTT. It yields the protein CASSIYLTDTQYF.

The gene calls are TRBV2 and TRBJ1-1, with unresolved D. This CDR3 is 15 amino acids long. CDR1 and CDR2 from the germline V gene are SNHLY and FYNNEI. Trimming removed 2 bases at V and 0 bases at J, with 10 bases between. The CDR3 loop reads CASSERSLMNTEAFF. Written as DNA, the CDR3 is TGTGCCAGCAGTGAACGGAGCCTAATGAACACTGAAGCTTTCTTT.

Only a few counts were recorded for this clone. The chain uses TRBV6-4 and TRBJ2-3, with D possibly matching TRBD2 (5 bases). In germline, CDR1 is MRHNA, CDR2 SNTAGT. The CDR3 contains 14 residues. Trimming removed 3 bases from V and 1 base from J, with 8 bases in between. The CDR3 loop reads CASSEGAGTDTQYF. The CDR3 coding sequence is TGTGCCAGCAGTGAAGGAGCGGGCACAGATACGCAGTATTTT.

This clone was observed once. This chain links TRBV28 with TRBJ2-5; a weak D match, TRBD2 (5 bases). The germline CDR1 and CDR2 sequences are MDHEN and SYDVKM. The V gene lost 4 bases and the J gene lost 5 bases, with 20 bases spanning the gap. The length of the CDR3 is 16 residues. The CDR3 nucleotides read TGTGCCAGCAGTTCCCGAGGGAATTTCGTAACGGAGACCCAGTACTTC. It codes for CASSSRGNFVTETQYF.

This chain uses TRBV5-1 with TRBJ1-2, with D maybe TRBD1 (6 bases). This CDR3 has 15 residues. The ends were cut back, 0 bases at V and 4 bases at J, with 13 bases in the middle. The germline CDR1 and CDR2 sequences are SGHRS and YFSETQ. The CDR3 DNA reads TGCGCCAGCAGCTTGGGGAACAGGGTGGGCTATGGCTACACCTTC. This codes for CASSLGNRVGYGYTF.

The chain couples TRBV11-2 to TRBJ2-3; 7 bases are a match to TRBD2. This CDR3 contains 16 residues. V shed 5 bases, J shed 0 bases, and the junction held 8 bases outside the gene matches. The germline gives CDR1 SGHAT, CDR2 FQNNGV. The CDR3 sequence is CASSALAGASTDTQYF. The DNA for the CDR3 is TGTGCCAGCAGCGCCTTGGCGGGAGCTAGCACAGATACGCAGTATTTT.

The chain carries TRBV5-6 and TRBJ2-7; D perhaps matches TRBD1 (6 bases). The germline V and J ends were trimmed by 4 bases and 4 bases, with 24 bases remaining between them. Germline V gene data show CDR1 as SGHDT and CDR2 as YYEEEE. The CDR3 is made up of 17 amino acids. CDR3 nucleotide sequence: TGTGCCAGCAGCGCCCGATCCTTACAGGGAATAAGGTACGAGCAGTACTTC. This codes for CASSARSLQGIRYEQYF. The entire variable domain, with the rest obtained from reference TRBV5-6 and TRBJ2-7, is as follows: DAGVTQSPTHLIKTRGQQVTLRCSPKSGHDTVSWYQQALGQGPQFIFQYYEEEERQRGNFPDRFSGHQFPNYSSELNVNALLLGDSALYLCASSARSLQGIRYEQYFGPGTRLTVT.

The chain uses TRBV6-5 and TRBJ2-1, with a weak D call TRBD2 (6 bases). Trimming took off 2 bases at V and 9 bases at J, with 17 bases between the two ends. Germline V gives CDR1 MNHEY, CDR2 SVGAGI. This CDR3 comprises 15 residues. The DNA of the CDR3 is TGTGCCAGCAGTTACGAGGTTGGGAGGCTCGGTGAGCAGTTCTTC. This sequence encodes CASSYEVGRLGEQFF.

This clone showed up just a few times. The J gene is TRBJ1-4, the V gene TRBV15, with 7 bases aligning to TRBD1. Per the germline V gene, CDR1 is LNHNV and CDR2 is YYDKDF (reference sequence). CDR3 length: 14 amino acids. Trimming cost V 3 bases and J 7 bases; bases outside gene matches: 5. CDR3 protein: CATSREQGFEKLFF. The CDR3 DNA reads TGTGCCACCAGCAGGGAACAGGGGTTTGAAAAACTGTTTTTT. The full variable domain, rest sourced from reference TRBV15 and TRBJ1-4, is DAMVIQNPRYQVTQFGKPVTLSCSQTLNHNVMYWYQQKSSQAPKLLFHYYDKDFNNEADTPDNFQSRRPNTSFCFLDIRSPGLGDTAMYLCATSREQGFEKLFFGSGTQLSVL.

In this sample, this clone turned up a few times. V gene TRBV28 combines with J gene TRBJ1-5; D remains unclear. With 6 bases removed from V and 6 bases from J, the gap between germline ends came to 12 bases. Per the germline V gene, CDR1 is MDHEN and CDR2 is SYDVKM. The CDR3 has 13 amino acids. The CDR3, as DNA: TGTGCCAGCAGGCTACCTCGGGGTCAGCCCCAGCATTTT. Translating it yields CASRLPRGQPQHF.

This clone was seen just once. The chain joins TRBV4-3 to TRBJ2-4, with 9 bases identical to TRBD2. With V trimmed by 0 bases and J by 3 bases, 12 bases remained unmatched. Germline CDR1 and CDR2: LGHNA and YSLEER. This CDR3 spans 19 amino acids. CDR3 bases: TGCGCCAGCAGCCAAGATCTGTCTAGCGGGATGGGAGGCAAAAACATTCAGTACTTC. Protein sequence: CASSQDLSSGMGGKNIQYF.

This chain connects TRBV28 to TRBJ2-7; D perhaps matches TRBD2 (6 bases). V dropped 4 bases and J dropped 5 bases, with 18 bases sitting between them. Germline values: CDR1 MDHEN, CDR2 SYDVKM. CDR3 size: 15 residues. The CDR3 spells CASSSYGRGNNEQYF. In DNA, the CDR3 is TGTGCCAGCAGTTCGTACGGGAGAGGTAACAACGAGCAGTACTTC.

This clone was detected once. This rearrangement joins TRBV5-1 to TRBJ2-5; 9 nucleotides align to TRBD2. In germline, CDR1 is SGHRS, CDR2 YFSETQ. After removal of 4 bases from V and 5 bases from J, the junction contained 15 bases not matched to a gene. CDR3 length: 17 amino acids. The CDR3 loop reads CASSPGVSGSRGETQYF. The CDR3 region has the DNA TGCGCCAGCAGCCCGGGGGTTAGCGGGAGTCGGGGCGAGACCCAGTACTTC.

The J gene is TRBJ2-1, the V gene TRBV5-1; D perhaps matches TRBD1 (6 bases). The CDR3 consists of 15 residues. Per germline, CDR1 SGHRS and CDR2 YFSETQ. V lost 0 bases, J lost 7 bases, and 14 bases lay in between. CDR3 loop: CASSLDRAPLNEQFF. CDR3 bases: TGCGCCAGCAGCTTGGACAGGGCGCCTCTTAATGAGCAGTTCTTC.

The J gene is TRBJ2-2, the V gene TRBV9, with TRBD2 as a possible D gene (5 bases). This CDR3 has 11 residues. Germline lookup yields CDR1 SGDLS and CDR2 YYNGEE. With 0 bases removed from V and 13 bases from J, the gap between germline ends came to 7 bases. CDR3 sequence (DNA): TGTGCCAGCAGCGTAGAGGGAGCGCTGTTTTTT. This codes for CASSVEGALFF.

This chain joins TRBV5-5 and TRBJ1-5; 8 nucleotides agree with TRBD1. The J segment lost 6 bases and the V segment lost 3 bases, leaving 17 bases of the junction unmatched. The CDR3 sequence is 18 residues long. Germline V lookup: CDR1 SGHKS, CDR2 YYEKEE (reference sequence). The CDR3, as DNA: TGTGCCAGCAGCTCGACAATGGTGGACAGGGTAATAGGTCAGCCCCAGCATTTT. This encodes CASSSTMVDRVIGQPQHF. Filled out from reference TRBV5-5 and TRBJ1-5, the complete variable domain reads DAGVTQSPTHLIKTRGQQVTLRCSPISGHKSVSWYQQVLGQGPQFIFQYYEKEERGRGNFPDRFSARQFPNYSSELNVNALLLGDSALYLCASSSTMVDRVIGQPQHFGDGTRLSIL.

This clone has just one count. V usage is TRBV7-9 and J usage is TRBJ2-7; D may be TRBD2 (5 bases). Trimming stripped 5 bases from V and 3 bases from J, with 8 bases between. The CDR3 spans 12 residues. Germline V gene sequence: CDR1 SEHNR, CDR2 FQNEAQ (reference sequence). In DNA, the CDR3 is TGTGCCAGCAGCCCCGACTACTACGAGCAGTACTTC. Its translation is CASSPDYYEQYF.

The CDR3 DNA reads as TGCGCCAGCAGCTTCTCGACGACAGTGAACACCGGGGAGCTGTTTTTT. It encodes CASSFSTTVNTGELFF. The chain employs TRBV5-1 and TRBJ2-2, with a weak D call TRBD1 (5 bases). Germline values: CDR1 SGHRS, CDR2 YFSETQ. Trimming left V 2 bases short and J 1 base short, with 12 bases between. The CDR3 has 16 residues.

The CDR3 reads CASSQGGGLLYEQYF. The CDR3 nucleotides read TGCGCCAGCAGCCAAGGGGGGGGCCTACTCTACGAGCAGTACTTC. This chain links TRBV4-3 with TRBJ2-7, with D tentatively TRBD2 (7 bases). Trimming removed 1 base from V and 3 bases from J, with 13 bases in between. Per germline, CDR1 LGHNA and CDR2 YSLEER. The CDR3 sequence is 15 residues long.